This TCR beta chain comes out of a study of T cell responses to AZD1222 COVID-19 vaccine. General observations from the study: Unmutated variant regions reportedly attract nearly half of all spike-specific TCRs. It was only after the peak T cell response that any repertoires were sampled.

This table comes from immunoSEQ multiplex PCR, and its TCRdb copy is limited to in-frame clones, with some not included. The sample contains roughly 40,000 clones, about three quarters of which appear only once. To note about this clone: Its antigen is undetermined.

The CDR3 loop spans 16 amino acids. The junction had 4 bases not matched to a gene; V was cut back by 2 bases and J by 3 bases. Germline CDR1 reads ENHRY; CDR2 reads SYGVKD. The specimen was peripheral blood, collected on day 0 of AZD1222 vaccination. The J gene is TRBJ1-3, the V gene TRBV10-3; TRBD1 matches 10 bases. The source is an adult in good health. The CDR3 loop is CAISERQGALGNTIYF. Written as DNA, the CDR3 is TGTGCCATCAGTGAGAGACAGGGGGCACTTGGAAACACCATATATTTT.